Following are 8 T cell receptor beta chains from one sample sequenced in a study of post-analysis software for immune sequencing data (dated by TCRdb to between 2014 and 2016). On the study overall, not on this receptor specifically: Significantly higher frequencies in patients than in controls were found for roughly 5 TRBV segments, including TRBV5-6, TRBV5-1 and TRBV20-1.

The library was produced with PCR. Instrument on record: Illumina HiSeq 2500. To reduce PCR and sequencing biases, unique molecular identifiers were incorporated into the TCR beta cDNA libraries. TCRdb ran its own pipeline on the public reads, namely fastp trimming at Q25 and MiXCR clone calling, and kept in-frame beta chains. CDR3 protein sequences are deduplicated, and each keeps its most common genes and DNA. This sample gives about 560,000 distinct CDR3 sequences in total; roughly 45% of them show up just once. The ten largest clones take up about 1.5% of the sample. These receptors have no identified antigens. Sequenced sample: blood. All receptors derive from a girl aged 10-17 years with multiple sclerosis.

The genes are TRBV11-2 and TRBJ2-1; 10 bases map to TRBD1. The CDR3 is 16 amino acids. Germline CDR1 is SGHAT and CDR2 is FQNNGV. J lost 2 bases, V lost 1 base, and 2 bases had no gene match. The DNA of the CDR3 is TGTGCCAGCAGCTTAGGCGGGACAGGGGCCTACAATGAGCAGTTCTTC. Its translation: CASSLGGTGAYNEQFF.

The chain couples TRBV20-1 to TRBJ1-2; 8 positions agree with TRBD1. V lost 7 bases and J lost 4; bases outside the gene matches: 11. The CDR3 extends over 14 amino acids. From germline, CDR1 is DFQATT and CDR2 SNEGSKA (reference sequence). The CDR3, as DNA: TGCAGTGTTGGGGAGACGGACAGGGTCTATGGCTACACCTTC. This gives the protein CSVGETDRVYGYTF.

V usage is TRBV12-3 or TRBV12-4 and J usage is TRBJ1-5; maybe TRBD1 (5 bases). The CDR3 contains 16 residues. Trimming stripped 4 bases from V and 3 bases from J, with 16 bases between. The CDR3 protein is CASSWGRDGYNQPQHF. The DNA of the CDR3 is TGTGCCAGCAGTTGGGGCAGGGATGGTTACAATCAGCCCCAGCATTTT.

The V and J genes are TRBV20-1 and TRBJ2-3; TRBD2 aligns across 8 bases. Germline V CDR1 and CDR2: DFQATT, SNEGSKA (reference sequence). CDR3 length: 18 amino acids. V trimming: 0 bases; J trimming: 1 base; junction bases outside the gene matches: 12. CDR3 sequence reads: CSARDPRTSPGGTDTQYF. The CDR3 nucleotides are TGCAGTGCTAGAGATCCCCGGACTAGCCCGGGGGGCACAGATACGCAGTATTTT.

This rearrangement joins TRBV12-3 or TRBV12-4 to TRBJ1-5; D not certain. This CDR3 contains 15 residues. V was trimmed by 6 bases and J by 0 bases, leaving 12 bases between them. CDR3: CASSSDTHSNQPQHF. The DNA of the CDR3 is TGTGCCAGCAGCTCCGACACACATAGCAATCAGCCCCAGCATTTT.

The V gene is TRBV29-1, the J gene TRBJ1-2, with TRBD1 matching over 7 bases. The CDR3 contains 15 residues. The V and J ends lost 7 bases and 4 bases, in that order; junction bases with no gene match: 15. Germline V gene lookup returns CDR1 SQVTM and CDR2 ANQGSEA. The CDR3 protein is CSADRENNGGYGYTF. The CDR3 DNA follows: TGCAGCGCCGACAGGGAGAATAACGGCGGCTATGGCTACACCTTC.

The chain has TRBV20-1 and TRBJ2-7; D uncertain. Germline CDR1 reads DFQATT; CDR2 reads SNEGSKA (reference sequence). The ends were cut back, 3 bases at V and 5 bases at J, with 8 bases in the middle. The CDR3 runs 11 residues. CDR3 protein: CSARAANEQYF. The CDR3 bases are TGCAGTGCTAGGGCCGCGAACGAGCAGTACTTC.

In its sample, this clonotype was seen a few times. The chain carries TRBV7-2 and TRBJ1-2; D call uncertain. Germline-derived CDR1 and CDR2 are SGHTA and FQGNSA. The CDR3 spans 13 residues. Trimming left V 1 base short and J 7 bases short, with 10 bases between. CDR3 protein: CASSLGTVSGYTF. In DNA, the CDR3 is TGTGCCAGCAGCTTAGGTACGGTCTCTGGCTACACCTTC.